The next 30 T cell receptor beta chains were all read from a single sample in a study of cytomegalovirus exposure and HLA in healthy donors. It was with 60 Vbeta and 13 Jbeta primers that the PCR ran. Using immunoSEQ multiplex PCR, the repertoire was profiled, and TCRdb retains in-frame clones only, with some absent. The sample records about 150,000 clones, 61% being singletons. What was sequenced was PBMCs. These receptors came from a male donor in good health and CMV-seronegative.

The gene calls are TRBV15 and TRBJ2-3; D is perhaps TRBD1 (6 bases). There are 16 residues in the CDR3. Looked up from germline, CDR1 is LNHNV and CDR2 is YYDKDF (reference sequence). With 1 base removed from V and 4 bases from J, the gap between germline ends came to 15 bases. CDR3 bases: TGTGCCACCAGCAGAGCCGGCGGCAGGGGACCAGATACGCAGTATTTT. Translation gives CATSRAGGRGPDTQYF.

This chain uses TRBV6-5 with TRBJ2-7; D may be TRBD1 (6 bases). Trimming took 2 bases from V and 2 from J, leaving 13 bases between them. Germline V gene data show CDR1 as MNHEY and CDR2 as SVGAGI. The CDR3 length is 15 residues. CDR3 sequence reads: CASSYSYRATYEQYF. The DNA for the CDR3 is TGTGCCAGCAGTTACAGTTACAGGGCGACCTACGAGCAGTACTTC.

The CDR3, as DNA: TGTGCCAGCAGCTGGGACAGCTACGAGCAGTACTTC. Translating it yields CASSWDSYEQYF. The chain joins TRBV6-5 to TRBJ2-5; 7 bases line up with TRBD1. TRBJ2-7 explains the end of the DNA better; the J call may be wrong. This CDR3 spans 12 amino acids. Germline V gene data show CDR1 as MNHEY and CDR2 as SVGAGI.

The chain has TRBV28 and TRBJ2-5; TRBD1 matches 7 bases. With 4 bases clipped from V and 1 base from J, the junction kept 6 bases outside the gene matches. The CDR3 loop spans 15 amino acids. Germline loops: CDR1 MDHEN, CDR2 SYDVKM. Here the CDR3 DNA reads TGTGCCAGCAGTTCCCGACAGGGCGTCCAAGAGACCCAGTACTTC. The encoded protein is CASSSRQGVQETQYF.

The sample holds a few counts of this clone. The chain uses TRBV2 and TRBJ2-2; maybe TRBD2 (6 bases). Per the germline V gene, CDR1 is SNHLY and CDR2 is FYNNEI. Trimming left V 1 base short and J 4 bases short, with 7 bases between. This CDR3 has 14 residues. The CDR3 DNA is TGTGCCAGCAGTGAAGTCGGGAGCACCGGGGAGCTGTTTTTT. Its translation: CASSEVGSTGELFF.

V is TRBV5-1 and J is TRBJ1-1; unclear D gene. The germline V gene encodes CDR1 SGHRS and CDR2 YFSETQ. CDR3 length equals 13 residues. Trimming took 2 bases from V and 3 from J, leaving 8 bases between them. The CDR3 DNA reads TGCGCCAGCAGCTTTCAGGAACACACTGAAGCTTTCTTT. Amino acid sequence: CASSFQEHTEAFF. The full variable domain, its missing parts supplied by reference TRBV5-1 and TRBJ1-1, is KAGVTQTPRYLIKTRGQQVTLSCSPISGHRSVSWYQQTPGQGLQFLFEYFSETQRNKGNFPGRFSGRQFSNSRSEMNVSTLELGDSALYLCASSFQEHTEAFFGQGTRLTVV.

This chain's CDR3 is CASSSGQGVNEQFF. The CDR3 region has the DNA TGTGCCAGCAGTTCCGGACAGGGCGTCAATGAGCAGTTCTTC. The V gene is TRBV28, the J gene TRBJ2-1, with 8 positions matching TRBD1. V dropped 4 bases and J dropped 6; count of bases not matched to a gene: 5. CDR1 MDHEN and CDR2 SYDVKM come from the germline V gene. CDR3 size: 14 residues. The variable domain in full, with the rest retrieved from reference TRBV28 and TRBJ2-1, is DVKVTQSSRYLVKRTGEKVFLECVQDMDHENMFWYRQDPGLGLRLIYFSYDVKMKEKGDIPEGYSVSREKKERFSLILESASTNQTSMYLCASSSGQGVNEQFFGPGTRLTVL.

J is TRBJ2-1 and V is TRBV27, with 7 bases matching TRBD2. In germline, CDR1 is MNHEY, CDR2 SMNVEV (reference sequence). This CDR3 region has 14 residues. The junction had 7 bases not matched to a gene; V was cut back by 7 bases and J by 4 bases. Written as DNA, the CDR3 is TGTGCCAGCACGGGACTACCTACTTACAATGAGCAGTTCTTC. Amino acid sequence: CASTGLPTYNEQFF.

Worth noting for this clone: A junction end diverges from the germline sequence, so it may reflect a read error. This chain links TRBV7-7 with TRBJ2-1; D is ambiguous. CDR1 is SSHAT, CDR2 FNYEAQ, per germline (reference sequence). CDR3 length: 15 amino acids. CDR3 region: CASSLVAAVYNEQFF. CDR3 nucleotides: TGTGCTAGCAGCTTAGTCGCGGCAGTCTACAATGAGCAGTTCTTC.

This clone was seen only a few times. The chain links TRBV2 to TRBJ2-7; 8 bases are a match to TRBD1. CDR1 SNHLY and CDR2 FYNNEI come from the germline V gene. There are 14 residues in the CDR3. Trimming removed 6 bases from V and 2 bases from J; junction bases left unmatched: 6. CDR3 DNA sequence: TGTGCCAGCAGGGACAGGGCAGGAACCTACGAGCAGTACTTC. It is translated as CASRDRAGTYEQYF.

The chain joins TRBV5-1 to TRBJ2-5, with 12 bases identical to TRBD1. CDR1 and CDR2 (germline): SGHRS, YFSETQ. The CDR3 totals 14 residues. Trimming cost V 4 bases and J 5 bases; bases outside gene matches: 3. The DNA for the CDR3 is TGCGCCAGCAGCGGGACAGGGGGCGCGGAGACCCAGTACTTC. Protein sequence: CASSGTGGAETQYF.

The J gene is TRBJ1-6, the V gene TRBV6-6; the match to TRBD1 covers 9 bases. This CDR3 has 15 amino acids. V was clipped by 0 bases and J by 7 bases; unmatched bases: 1. Germline CDR1 reads MNHNY; CDR2 reads SVGAGI (reference sequence). The DNA for the CDR3 is TGTGCCAGCAGTTACTCTGGGACAGGGAATTCACCCCTCCACTTT. Amino acid sequence: CASSYSGTGNSPLHF.

The CDR3 spells CASSLLTGDEGTEAFF. CDR3 bases: TGTGCCAGCAGCTTATTGACAGGGGACGAGGGCACTGAAGCTTTCTTT. V usage is TRBV5-6 and J usage is TRBJ1-1; TRBD1 aligns across 8 bases. The V gene end was trimmed by 2 bases and the J gene end by 4 bases; junction bases not matched to a gene: 10. Germline CDR1 and CDR2: SGHDT and YYEEEE. This CDR3 comprises 16 residues.

This chain uses TRBV5-6 with TRBJ2-5; 10 bases match TRBD2. V trimming: 1 base; J trimming: 4 bases; junction bases outside the gene matches: 4. This CDR3 has 15 amino acids. The germline V gene encodes CDR1 SGHDT and CDR2 YYEEEE. CDR3 sequence (DNA): TGTGCCAGCAGCTTGAGCGGGGGGGCCGCAGAGACCCAGTACTTC. Its protein product is CASSLSGGAAETQYF.

CDR3 coding DNA: TGCGCCAGCAGCCGCGGCGGTGGTCTAGCGGGGCTCGAGACCCAGTACTTC. Residues: CASSRGGGLAGLETQYF. This rearrangement joins TRBV4-1 to TRBJ2-5, with 9 nucleotides matching TRBD2. J was trimmed by 5 bases and V by 4 bases; bases with no gene match: 14. The CDR3 has 17 amino acids. Germline V gene lookup returns CDR1 MGHRA and CDR2 YSYEKL.

This clone was seen a handful of times. CDR3 region: CASSYGTGGTAFF. In nucleotides, the CDR3 is TGTGCCAGCAGTTATGGGACAGGGGGCACAGCTTTCTTT. This chain connects TRBV6-5 to TRBJ1-1; 12 positions agree with TRBD1. Germline CDR1 is MNHEY and CDR2 is SVGAGI. The CDR3 runs 13 residues. Trimming took 3 bases from V and 10 from J; bases not matched to a gene: 3.

The chain is built from TRBV6-5 and TRBJ1-3, with D tentatively TRBD1 (6 bases). Trimming left V 2 bases short and J 4 bases short, with 12 bases between. The CDR3 is 15 residues long. CDR1 is MNHEY and CDR2 is SVGAGI in the germline V gene. Here the CDR3 reads CASSYTAGTGNTIYF. The CDR3 region has the DNA TGTGCCAGCAGTTACACAGCCGGGACAGGAAACACCATATATTTT.

J is TRBJ1-5 and V is TRBV6-6, with D perhaps matching TRBD1 (5 bases). The ends were cut back, 6 bases at V and 7 bases at J, with 16 bases in the middle. Germline V gene sequence: CDR1 MNHNY, CDR2 SVGAGI (reference sequence). This CDR3 comprises 14 residues. CDR3: CASSNQGILQPQHF. The DNA of the CDR3 is TGTGCCAGCAGCAACCAGGGAATCTTGCAGCCCCAGCATTTT.

The gene calls are TRBV10-3 and TRBJ1-5, with 7 bases matching TRBD1. The CDR3 runs 13 residues. Germline assignment: CDR1 ENHRY and CDR2 SYGVKD. J lost 5 bases, V lost 4 bases, and 2 bases had no gene match. The CDR3 sequence: CAISGDSDQPQHF. The CDR3 DNA sequence: TGTGCCATCAGTGGGGACAGTGATCAGCCCCAGCATTTT.

This clone was seen just once. V gene TRBV6-5 combines with J gene TRBJ1-2; 8 bases fit TRBD1. Losses at the gene ends were 6 bases for V and 4 bases for J; bases not matched to a gene: 1. Germline loops: CDR1 MNHEY, CDR2 SVGAGI. The CDR3 covers 12 residues. The CDR3 region has the DNA TGTGCCAGCAGGACAGGGGCCTATGGCTACACCTTC. Translated, it gives CASRTGAYGYTF.

The CDR3 nucleotides are TGCGCCAGCAGCTCAGCGGGGGGCCTTAATGAGCAGTTCTTC. Amino acid sequence: CASSSAGGLNEQFF. The V call is TRBV5-1, the J call TRBJ2-1; 9 nucleotides match TRBD2. CDR1 SGHRS and CDR2 YFSETQ come from the germline V gene. The CDR3 consists of 14 residues. With 3 bases clipped from V and 7 bases from J, the junction kept 5 bases outside the gene matches.

J is TRBJ2-7 and V is TRBV6-5; D is perhaps TRBD1 (6 bases). The CDR3 covers 13 residues. The germline CDR1 and CDR2 sequences are MNHEY and SVGAGI. With 8 bases removed from V and 0 bases from J, the gap between germline ends came to 11 bases. In DNA form, the CDR3 reads TGTGCCAGCCCGCCCAGGGGCTCCTACGAGCAGTACTTC. This codes for CASPPRGSYEQYF.

This clone was recorded a few times. The chain has TRBV5-4 and TRBJ2-7; D is unresolved. V dropped 2 bases and J dropped 0 bases, with 6 bases sitting between them. The length of the CDR3 is 13 residues. In germline, CDR1 is SGHNT, CDR2 YYREEE (reference sequence). The CDR3 DNA follows: TGTGCCAGCAGCTTAGAGCTCTCCTACGAGCAGTACTTC. This sequence encodes CASSLELSYEQYF.

The rearrangement links TRBV19 to TRBJ1-3, with a possible D match to TRBD1 (5 bases). This CDR3 is built from 14 residues. Germline CDR1 LNHDA, CDR2 SQIVND (reference sequence). Trimming removed 7 bases from V and 6 bases from J, with 16 bases in between. This chain's CDR3 is CASIGGAAPNTIYF. CDR3 coding DNA: TGTGCCAGTATAGGAGGGGCGGCCCCAAACACCATATATTTT.

This clone was seen more than once but under ten times. This rearrangement joins TRBV19 to TRBJ1-1; 7 bases fit TRBD1. After removal of 9 bases from V and 6 bases from J, the junction contained 22 bases not matched to a gene. From germline, CDR1 is LNHDA and CDR2 SQIVND (reference sequence). This CDR3 region has 17 residues. CDR3 loop: CASLGQAMSGYLAEAFF. The CDR3 region has the DNA TGTGCCAGCTTAGGACAGGCTATGTCAGGGTATCTCGCTGAAGCTTTCTTT.

Only one count was recorded for this clone. J is TRBJ2-2 and V is TRBV7-9; tentatively, D is TRBD1 (5 bases). CDR1 and CDR2 from the germline V gene are SEHNR and FQNEAQ (reference sequence). This CDR3 is 14 amino acids long. The germline V and J ends were trimmed by 6 bases and 3 bases, with 11 bases remaining between them. CDR3 sequence (DNA): TGTGCCAGCAGTGACCAGGGATACACCGGGGAGCTGTTTTTT. Translation gives CASSDQGYTGELFF.

V usage is TRBV9 and J usage is TRBJ2-5; a weak D match, TRBD2 (6 bases). This CDR3 comprises 14 residues. V was clipped by 3 bases and J by 1 base, with 10 bases between them. Germline CDR1 SGDLS, CDR2 YYNGEE. The DNA for the CDR3 is TGTGCCAGCAGCGCCTCTAGCGCCCAAGAGACCCAGTACTTC. Translation: CASSASSAQETQYF. Using reference TRBV9 and TRBJ2-5 for the parts outside the CDR3, the full variable domain is DSGVTQTPKHLITATGQRVTLRCSPRSGDLSVYWYQQSLDQGLQFLIQYYNGEERAKGNILERFSAQQFPDLHSELNLSSLELGDSALYFCASSASSAQETQYFGPGTRLLVL.

As concerns this clone: One end of the junction varies from germline; a read error may be responsible. At the DNA level, this CDR3 is encoded by other sequences in the same sample as well. The rearrangement joins TRBV6-1 to TRBJ2-7; 7 nucleotides agree with TRBD1. Germline CDR1 is MNHNS and CDR2 is SASEGT. The CDR3 runs 15 residues. CDR3 DNA sequence: TGCGCCAGCAGTCGGACAGGCGCACCTGCCTACGAGCAGTACTTC. It encodes CASSRTGAPAYEQYF.

The V gene is TRBV6-6, the J gene TRBJ1-1; D uncertain. The CDR3 consists of 14 residues. CDR1 and CDR2 from the germline V gene are MNHNY and SVGAGI (reference sequence). The V gene lost 8 bases and the J gene lost 3 bases, with 16 bases spanning the gap. This chain's CDR3 is CASVYAGWDTEAFF. The CDR3 region has the DNA TGTGCCAGCGTCTACGCGGGTTGGGACACTGAAGCTTTCTTT.

The chain recombines TRBV20-1 with TRBJ2-5; D is unclear. The end of the DNA is better explained by TRBJ2-7, so the J call may be wrong. Germline CDR1 and CDR2: DFQATT and SNEGSKA (reference sequence). The CDR3 length is 11 residues. CDR3 protein: CSATRNYEQYF. As DNA, the CDR3 is TGCAGTGCTACGCGCAACTACGAGCAGTACTTC.